The text below deals with one TCR beta chain. Per the study methods: Reference gene primers were amplified, and this amplification served to estimate nucleated cell counts. Using immunoSEQ multiplex PCR, the repertoire was profiled, and TCRdb retains in-frame clones only, with some absent. V and J calls and clone size are given by that table; D and trimming were obtained from the DNA. The profile shows fewer than 150,000 clones, approximately 84% of them singletons. This specimen belongs to a study of blood T cell repertoires in COVID-19. This CDR3 is 15 amino acids long. Deletions cut 0 bases from V and 4 bases from J, with 13 bases between. The germline V gene has CDR1 SGHRS and CDR2 YFSETQ.

The sample comprised PBMCs or T cells enriched from blood (not recorded which). The chain links TRBV5-1 to TRBJ1-2, with D perhaps matching TRBD1 (6 bases). The source is a woman under 30 who had been exposed to COVID-19. CDR3: CASSLVGGLGYGYTF. The CDR3 nucleotides read TGCGCCAGCAGCTTGGTCGGGGGGCTTGGCTATGGCTACACCTTC.